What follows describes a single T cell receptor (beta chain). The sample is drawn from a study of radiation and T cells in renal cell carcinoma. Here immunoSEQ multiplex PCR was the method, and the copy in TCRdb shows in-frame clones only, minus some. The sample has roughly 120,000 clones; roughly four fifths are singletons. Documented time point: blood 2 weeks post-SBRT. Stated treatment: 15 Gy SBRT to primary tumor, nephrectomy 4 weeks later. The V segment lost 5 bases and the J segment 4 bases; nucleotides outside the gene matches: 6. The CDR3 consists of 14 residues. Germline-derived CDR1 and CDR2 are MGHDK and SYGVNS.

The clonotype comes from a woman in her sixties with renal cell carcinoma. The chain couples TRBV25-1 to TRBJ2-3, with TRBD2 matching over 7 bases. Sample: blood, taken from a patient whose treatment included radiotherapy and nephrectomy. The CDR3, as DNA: TGTGCCAGCAGTCGGGGTCTAGCGGCAGATACGCAGTATTTT. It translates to CASSRGLAADTQYF.